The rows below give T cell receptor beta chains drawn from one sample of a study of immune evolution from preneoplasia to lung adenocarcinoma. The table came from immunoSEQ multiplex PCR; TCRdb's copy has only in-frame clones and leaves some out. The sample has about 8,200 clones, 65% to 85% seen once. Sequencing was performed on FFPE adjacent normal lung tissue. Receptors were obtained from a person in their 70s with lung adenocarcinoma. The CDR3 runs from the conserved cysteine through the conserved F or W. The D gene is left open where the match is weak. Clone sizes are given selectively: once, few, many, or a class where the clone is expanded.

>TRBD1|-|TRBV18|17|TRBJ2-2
TGTGCCAGCTCACCACCGAGACAGGGGGCATCGGCCGGGGAGCTGTTTTTT
CASSPPRQGASAGELFF
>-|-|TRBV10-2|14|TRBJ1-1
TGCGCCAGCAGTGAGTTAGGGGCGAACACTGAAGCTTTCTTT
CASSELGANTEAFF
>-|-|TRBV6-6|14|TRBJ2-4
TGTGCCAGCGAGGGGGACGGGGCCAAAAACATTCAGTACTTC
CASEGDGAKNIQYF
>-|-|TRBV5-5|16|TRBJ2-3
TGTGCCAGCAGCTTGGAACCAGCGGTTAGCACAGATACGCAGTATTTT
CASSLEPAVSTDTQYF
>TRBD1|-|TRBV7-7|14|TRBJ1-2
TGTGCTAGCAGCCTCAGGACAGGGGCGGTTGGCTACACCTTC
CASSLRTGAVGYTF
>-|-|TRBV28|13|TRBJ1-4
TGTGCCAGCAGTTTACAGGCGAGGGAAAAACTGTTTTTT
CASSLQAREKLFF
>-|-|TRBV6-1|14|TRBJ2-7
TGTGCCACCAGCAGAGGCGGAAACTCCTACGAGCAGTACTTC
CATSRGGNSYEQYF
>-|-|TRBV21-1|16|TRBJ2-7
TGTGCCAGCAGCAAAGGGCGTGCGGGAGGGCCGTACGAGCAGTACTTC
CASSKGRAGGPYEQYF
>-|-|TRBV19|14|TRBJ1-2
TGTGCCAGTAGTAACCCGGGGGCGCAGGATGGCTACACCTTC
CASSNPGAQDGYTF
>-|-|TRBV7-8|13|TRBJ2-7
TGTGCCAGCAGCGCCTCCGGAGCCTACGAGCAGTACTTC
CASSASGAYEQYF
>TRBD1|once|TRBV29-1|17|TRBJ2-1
TGCAGCGTTGAACCTCCGGGACAGGGGGATTACTACAATGAGCAGTTCTTC
CSVEPPGQGDYYNEQFF
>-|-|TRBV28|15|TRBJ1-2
TGTGCCAGCAGTTCCCCGCGAGGGATTAACTATGGCTACACCTTC
CASSSPRGINYGYTF
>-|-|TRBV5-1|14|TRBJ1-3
TGCGCCAGCAGCGGAGGGGGCTCTGGAAACACCATATATTTT
CASSGGGSGNTIYF
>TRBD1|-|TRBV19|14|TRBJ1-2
TGTGCCAGTAGCTACCGGGACAGGGTCGGTGGCTACACCTTC
CASSYRDRVGGYTF
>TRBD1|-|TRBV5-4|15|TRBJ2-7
TGTGCCAGCAGCGTCACAGGGGCCTCTTCCTACGAGCAGTACTTC
CASSVTGASSYEQYF
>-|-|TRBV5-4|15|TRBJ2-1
TGTGCCAGCAGCTCCAAGGAAGGACTCTTTAATGAGCAGTTCTTC
CASSSKEGLFNEQFF
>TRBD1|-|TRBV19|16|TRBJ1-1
TGTGCCAGTAGTATAATGGCAGGGCAGGGGGACACTGAAGCTTTCTTT
CASSIMAGQGDTEAFF
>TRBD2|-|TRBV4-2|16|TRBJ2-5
TGTGCCAGCAGCCAAGCTCTAGCGGGGGGGATAGAGACCCAGTACTTC
CASSQALAGGIETQYF
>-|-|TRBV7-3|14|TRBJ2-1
TGTGCCAGCAGCTTCGGCCAGTCCTACAATGAGCAGTTCTTC
CASSFGQSYNEQFF
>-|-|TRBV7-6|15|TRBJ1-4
TGTGCCAGCAGCTTAAGTATGACCGGGGGGGAAAAACTGTTTTTT
CASSLSMTGGEKLFF
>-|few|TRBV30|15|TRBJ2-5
TGTGCCTGGAGTGTAGGAGGACAAAATAAAGAGACCCAGTACTTC
CAWSVGGQNKETQYF
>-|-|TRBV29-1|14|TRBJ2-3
TGCAGCGTCCACGGGACTCTTAGCACAGATACGCAGTATTTT
CSVHGTLSTDTQYF
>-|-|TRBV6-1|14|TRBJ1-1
TGTGCCAGCAGTGAAGTTCGACCGAACACTGAAGCTTTCTTT
CASSEVRPNTEAFF
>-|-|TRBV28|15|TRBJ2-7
TGTGCCAGCAGTCCCCAGGGGACGCTGGTCTACGAGCAGTACTTC
CASSPQGTLVYEQYF
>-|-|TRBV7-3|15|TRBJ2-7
TGTGCCAGCAGCCACCTCATTCCGGGGCCCTACGAGCAGTACTTC
CASSHLIPGPYEQYF
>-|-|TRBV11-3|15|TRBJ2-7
TGTGCCAGCAGCCCGGGGGGCGGGAGAACCTACGAGCAGTACTTC
CASSPGGGRTYEQYF
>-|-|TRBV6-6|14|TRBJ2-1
TGTGCCAGCAGTAGAAGCCAGGGTCAGAATGAGCAGTTCTTC
CASSRSQGQNEQFF
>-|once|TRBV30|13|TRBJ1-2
TGTGCCTGGAGTGTTAGGGCGGACTATGGCTACACCTTC
CAWSVRADYGYTF
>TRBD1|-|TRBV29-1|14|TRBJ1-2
TGCAGCGTTGTGCCGGGACAGGTTAACTATGGCTACACCTTC
CSVVPGQVNYGYTF
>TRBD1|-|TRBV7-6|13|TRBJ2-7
TGTGCCAGCAGCCCCGGGACAGGGGACGAGCAGTACTTC
CASSPGTGDEQYF
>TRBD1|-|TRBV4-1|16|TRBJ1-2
TGCGCCAGCAGCCAAGTGGGGACAGGTGGGAACTATGGCTACACCTTC
CASSQVGTGGNYGYTF
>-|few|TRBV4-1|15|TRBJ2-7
TGCGCCAGCAGCCAAGTCGCGACAGAAGTCTACGAGCAGTACTTC
CASSQVATEVYEQYF
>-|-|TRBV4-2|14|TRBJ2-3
TGTGCCAGCAGCCATGACATCACTAGAGATACGCAGTATTTT
CASSHDITRDTQYF
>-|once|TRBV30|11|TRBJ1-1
TGTGCCTGGACTCCTCGGAATGAAGCTTTCTTT
CAWTPRNEAFF
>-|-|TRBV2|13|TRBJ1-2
TGTGCCAGCAGTACGACAGGAAGCTATGGCTACACCTTC
CASSTTGSYGYTF
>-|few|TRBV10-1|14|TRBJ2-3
TGCGCCAGCAGTGAGTCTGTACGAGGAGATACGCAGTATTTT
CASSESVRGDTQYF
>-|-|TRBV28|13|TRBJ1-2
TGTGCCAGCACCGTCAGGGCGGCCTATGGCTACACCTTC
CASTVRAAYGYTF
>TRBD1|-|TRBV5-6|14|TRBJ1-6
TGTGCCAGCAGCACACCAGGGGGTCCCTCACCCCTCCACTTT
CASSTPGGPSPLHF
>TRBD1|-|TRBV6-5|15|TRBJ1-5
TGTGCCAGCAGTTACTCGGGGGACAGTCTGCAGCCCCAGCATTTT
CASSYSGDSLQPQHF
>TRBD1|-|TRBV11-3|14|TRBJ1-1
TGTGCCAGCAGCGCAGGGGGGAAAAACACTGAAGCTTTCTTT
CASSAGGKNTEAFF
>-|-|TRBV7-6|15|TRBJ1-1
TGTGCCAGCAGCTTAGCCCCAGGGGTGAACACTGAAGCTTTCTTT
CASSLAPGVNTEAFF
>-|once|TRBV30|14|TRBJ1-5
TGTGCCTGGAGTCGAGGGGCAGGCGATCAGCCCCAGCATTTT
CAWSRGAGDQPQHF
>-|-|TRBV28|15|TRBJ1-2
TGTGCCAGCAGAATATCCCTGGGGCAGGGCTATGGCTACACCTTC
CASRISLGQGYGYTF
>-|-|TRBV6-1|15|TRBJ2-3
TGTGCCAGCAGTGAAAGAAACTATCGCACAGATACGCAGTATTTT
CASSERNYRTDTQYF
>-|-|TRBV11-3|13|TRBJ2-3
TGTGCCAGCAGCTTGGGTAGGGACTCCACGCAGTATTTT
CASSLGRDSTQYF